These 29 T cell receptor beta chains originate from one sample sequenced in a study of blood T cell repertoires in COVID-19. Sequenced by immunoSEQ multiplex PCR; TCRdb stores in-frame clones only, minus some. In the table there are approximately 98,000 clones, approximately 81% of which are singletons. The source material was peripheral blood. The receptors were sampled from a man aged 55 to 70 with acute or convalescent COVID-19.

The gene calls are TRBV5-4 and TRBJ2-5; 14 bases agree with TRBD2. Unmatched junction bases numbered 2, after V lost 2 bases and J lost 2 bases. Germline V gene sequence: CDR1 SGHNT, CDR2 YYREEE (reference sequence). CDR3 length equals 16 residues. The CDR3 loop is CASSFGLAGGQETQYF. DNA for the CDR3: TGTGCCAGCAGCTTCGGACTAGCGGGAGGTCAAGAGACCCAGTACTTC.

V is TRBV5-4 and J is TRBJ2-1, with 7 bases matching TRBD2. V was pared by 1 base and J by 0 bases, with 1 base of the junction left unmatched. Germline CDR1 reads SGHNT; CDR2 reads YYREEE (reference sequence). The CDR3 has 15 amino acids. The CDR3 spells CASSLSGNSYNEQFF. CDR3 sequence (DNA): TGTGCCAGCAGCTTGAGCGGGAACTCCTACAATGAGCAGTTCTTC.

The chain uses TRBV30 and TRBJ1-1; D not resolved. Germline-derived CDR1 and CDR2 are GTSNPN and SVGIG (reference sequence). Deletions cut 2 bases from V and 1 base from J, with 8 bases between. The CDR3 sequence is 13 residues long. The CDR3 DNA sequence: TGTGCCTGGAGTAAGGCGGGGAACACTGAAGCTTTCTTT. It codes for CAWSKAGNTEAFF.

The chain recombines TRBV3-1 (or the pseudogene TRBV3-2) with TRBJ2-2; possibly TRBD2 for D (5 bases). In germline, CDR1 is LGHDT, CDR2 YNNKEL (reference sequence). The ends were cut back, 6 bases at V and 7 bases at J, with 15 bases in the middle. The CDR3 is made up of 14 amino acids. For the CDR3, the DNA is TGTGCCAGCAGTCTTATCTCAGGAGGCGGGGAGCTGTTTTTT. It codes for CASSLISGGGELFF.

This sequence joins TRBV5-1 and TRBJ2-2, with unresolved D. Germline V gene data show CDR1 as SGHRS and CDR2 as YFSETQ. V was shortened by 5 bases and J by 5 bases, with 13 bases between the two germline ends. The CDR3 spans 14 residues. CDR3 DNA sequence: TGCGCCAGCAGACCCGACTCTCAAACCGGGGAGCTGTTTTTT. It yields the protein CASRPDSQTGELFF.

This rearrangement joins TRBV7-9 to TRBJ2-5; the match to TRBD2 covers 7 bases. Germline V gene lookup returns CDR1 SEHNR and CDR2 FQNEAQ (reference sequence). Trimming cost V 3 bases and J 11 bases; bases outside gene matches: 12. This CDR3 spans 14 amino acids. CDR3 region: CASSFSGSRLVQYF. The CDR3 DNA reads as TGTGCCAGCAGCTTTAGCGGGTCCCGGTTAGTGCAGTACTTC.

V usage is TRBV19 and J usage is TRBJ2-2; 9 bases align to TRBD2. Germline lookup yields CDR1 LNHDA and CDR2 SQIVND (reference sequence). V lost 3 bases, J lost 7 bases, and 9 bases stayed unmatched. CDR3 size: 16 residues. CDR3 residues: CASSIFLAGRDGELFF. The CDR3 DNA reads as TGTGCCAGTAGTATCTTCCTAGCGGGAAGGGACGGGGAGCTGTTTTTT. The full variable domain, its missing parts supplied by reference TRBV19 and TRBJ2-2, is DGGITQSPKYLFRKEGQNVTLSCEQNLNHDAMYWYRQDPGQGLRLIYYSQIVNDFQKGDIAEGYSVSREKKESFPLTVTSAQKNPTAFYLCASSIFLAGRDGELFFGEGSRLTVL.

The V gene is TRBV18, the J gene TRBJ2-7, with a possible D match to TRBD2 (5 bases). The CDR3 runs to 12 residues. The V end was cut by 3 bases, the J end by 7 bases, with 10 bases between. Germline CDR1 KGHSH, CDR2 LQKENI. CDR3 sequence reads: CASSPGTGEQYF. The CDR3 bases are TGTGCCAGCTCACCTGGAACGGGGGAGCAGTACTTC.

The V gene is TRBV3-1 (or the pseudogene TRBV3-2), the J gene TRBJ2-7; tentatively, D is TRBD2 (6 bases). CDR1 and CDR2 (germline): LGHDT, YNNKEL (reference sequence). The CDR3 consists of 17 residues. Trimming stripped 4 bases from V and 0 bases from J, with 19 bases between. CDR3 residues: CASSPLGLARSSYEQYF. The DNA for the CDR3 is TGTGCCAGCAGCCCACTGGGGCTAGCGCGGAGCTCCTACGAGCAGTACTTC.

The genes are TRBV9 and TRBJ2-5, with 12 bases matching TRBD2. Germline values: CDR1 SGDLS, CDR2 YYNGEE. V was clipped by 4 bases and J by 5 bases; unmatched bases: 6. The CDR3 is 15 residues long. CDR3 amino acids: CASSSGLAGLETQYF. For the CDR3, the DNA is TGTGCCAGCAGCTCGGGACTAGCGGGTCTGGAGACCCAGTACTTC.

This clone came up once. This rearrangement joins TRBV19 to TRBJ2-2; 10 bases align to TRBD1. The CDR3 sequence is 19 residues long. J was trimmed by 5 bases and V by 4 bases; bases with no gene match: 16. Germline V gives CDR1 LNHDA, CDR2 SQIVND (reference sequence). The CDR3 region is CASSRDRGLAGRRTGELFF. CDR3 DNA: TGTGCCAGTAGTAGGGACAGGGGCCTAGCGGGTCGTAGAACCGGGGAGCTGTTTTTT.

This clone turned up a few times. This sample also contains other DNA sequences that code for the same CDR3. The DNA of the CDR3 is TGCAGCGTGGGACAGATGAACACTGAAGCTTTCTTT. Its protein is CSVGQMNTEAFF. The gene calls are TRBV29-1 and TRBJ1-1; 7 nucleotides match TRBD1. The V gene's germline CDR1 is SQVTM and CDR2 ANQGSEA. The CDR3 consists of 12 residues. After removal of 6 bases from V and 0 bases from J, the junction contained 1 base not matched to a gene.

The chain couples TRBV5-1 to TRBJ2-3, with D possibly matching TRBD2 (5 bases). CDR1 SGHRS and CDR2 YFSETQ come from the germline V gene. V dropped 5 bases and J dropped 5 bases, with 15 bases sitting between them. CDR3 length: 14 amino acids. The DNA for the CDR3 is TGCGCCAGCAGGGCTAGGCGGGTTGAAGATACGCAGTATTTT. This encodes CASRARRVEDTQYF.

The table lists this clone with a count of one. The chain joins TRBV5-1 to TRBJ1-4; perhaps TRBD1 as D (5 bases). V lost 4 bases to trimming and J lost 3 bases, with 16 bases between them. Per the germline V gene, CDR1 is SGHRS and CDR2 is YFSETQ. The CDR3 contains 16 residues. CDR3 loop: CASSPGSGGANEKLFF. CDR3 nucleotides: TGCGCCAGCAGCCCGGGATCGGGGGGTGCTAATGAAAAACTGTTTTTT.

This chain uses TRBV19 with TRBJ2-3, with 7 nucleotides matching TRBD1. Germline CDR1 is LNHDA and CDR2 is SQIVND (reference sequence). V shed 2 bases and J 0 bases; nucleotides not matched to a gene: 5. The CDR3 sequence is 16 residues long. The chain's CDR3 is CASSIRGRGSTDTQYF. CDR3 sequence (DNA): TGTGCCAGTAGTATACGTGGCAGGGGGAGCACAGATACGCAGTATTTT.

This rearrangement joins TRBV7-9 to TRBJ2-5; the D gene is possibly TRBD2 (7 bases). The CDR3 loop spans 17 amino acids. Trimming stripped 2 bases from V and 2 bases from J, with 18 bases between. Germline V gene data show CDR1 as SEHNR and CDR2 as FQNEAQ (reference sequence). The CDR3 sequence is CASSLSNTRGGQETQYF. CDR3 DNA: TGTGCCAGCAGCTTATCCAATACTAGGGGGGGACAAGAGACCCAGTACTTC.

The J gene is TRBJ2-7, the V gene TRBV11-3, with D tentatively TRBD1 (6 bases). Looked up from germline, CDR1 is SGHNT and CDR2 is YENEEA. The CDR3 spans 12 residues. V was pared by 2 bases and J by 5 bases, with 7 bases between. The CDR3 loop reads CASSLQGNEQYF. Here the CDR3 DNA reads TGTGCCAGCAGCTTACAGGGGAACGAGCAGTACTTC.

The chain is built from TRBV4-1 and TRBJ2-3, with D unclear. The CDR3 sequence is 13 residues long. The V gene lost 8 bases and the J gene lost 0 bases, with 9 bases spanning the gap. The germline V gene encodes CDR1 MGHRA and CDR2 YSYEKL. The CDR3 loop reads CASHASSTDTQYF. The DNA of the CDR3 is TGCGCCAGCCATGCGTCGAGCACAGATACGCAGTATTTT.

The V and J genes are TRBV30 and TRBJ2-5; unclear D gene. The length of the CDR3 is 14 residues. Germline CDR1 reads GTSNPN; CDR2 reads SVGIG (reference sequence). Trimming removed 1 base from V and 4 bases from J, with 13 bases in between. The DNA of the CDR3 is TGTGCCTGGAGTGAAGGAGCCTTTGGAGAGACCCAGTACTTC. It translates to CAWSEGAFGETQYF.

CDR3 nucleotide sequence: TGTGCCAGCAGCTTAGGCGGGGACAGGACGCAGTATTTT. Residues: CASSLGGDRTQYF. The J gene is TRBJ2-3, the V gene TRBV5-4, with TRBD1 matching over 8 bases. This CDR3 contains 13 residues. Germline loops: CDR1 SGHNT, CDR2 YYREEE (reference sequence). Unmatched junction bases numbered 5, after V lost 2 bases and J lost 9 bases.

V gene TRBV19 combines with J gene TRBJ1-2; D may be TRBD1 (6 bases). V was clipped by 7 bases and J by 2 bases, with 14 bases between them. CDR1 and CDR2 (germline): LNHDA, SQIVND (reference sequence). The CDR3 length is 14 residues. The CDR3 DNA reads TGTGCCAGTAACACGGGACACCAGAACTATGGCTACACCTTC. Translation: CASNTGHQNYGYTF.

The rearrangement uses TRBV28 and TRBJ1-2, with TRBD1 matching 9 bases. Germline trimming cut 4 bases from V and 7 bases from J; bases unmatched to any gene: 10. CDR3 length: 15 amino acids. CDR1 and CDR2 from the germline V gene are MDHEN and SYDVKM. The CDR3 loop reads CASSYLGDRVGGYTF. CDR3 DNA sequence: TGTGCCAGCAGTTATTTGGGGGACAGGGTCGGTGGCTACACCTTC.

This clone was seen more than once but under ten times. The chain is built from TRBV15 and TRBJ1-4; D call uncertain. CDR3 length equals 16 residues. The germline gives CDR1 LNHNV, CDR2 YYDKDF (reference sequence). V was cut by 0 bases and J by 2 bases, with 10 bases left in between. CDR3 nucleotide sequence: TGTGCCACCAGCAGAGATGGCACTAGCACTAATGAAAAACTGTTTTTT. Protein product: CATSRDGTSTNEKLFF. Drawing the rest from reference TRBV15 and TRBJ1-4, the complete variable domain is DAMVIQNPRYQVTQFGKPVTLSCSQTLNHNVMYWYQQKSSQAPKLLFHYYDKDFNNEADTPDNFQSRRPNTSFCFLDIRSPGLGDTAMYLCATSRDGTSTNEKLFFGSGTQLSVL.

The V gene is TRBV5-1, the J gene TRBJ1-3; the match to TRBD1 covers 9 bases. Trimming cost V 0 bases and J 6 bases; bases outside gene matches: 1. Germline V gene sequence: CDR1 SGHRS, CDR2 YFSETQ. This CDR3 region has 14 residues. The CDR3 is CASSLEQGANTIYF. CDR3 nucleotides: TGCGCCAGCAGCTTGGAACAGGGGGCAAACACCATATATTTT. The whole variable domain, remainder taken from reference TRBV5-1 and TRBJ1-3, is KAGVTQTPRYLIKTRGQQVTLSCSPISGHRSVSWYQQTPGQGLQFLFEYFSETQRNKGNFPGRFSGRQFSNSRSEMNVSTLELGDSALYLCASSLEQGANTIYFGEGSWLTVV.

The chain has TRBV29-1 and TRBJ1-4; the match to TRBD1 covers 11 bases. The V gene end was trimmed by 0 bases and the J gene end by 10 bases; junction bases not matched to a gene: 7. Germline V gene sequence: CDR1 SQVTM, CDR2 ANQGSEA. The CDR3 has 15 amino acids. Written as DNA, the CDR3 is TGCAGCGTTGAAGACACCGGGACAGGGGGGGTAAAACTGTTTTTT. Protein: CSVEDTGTGGVKLFF.

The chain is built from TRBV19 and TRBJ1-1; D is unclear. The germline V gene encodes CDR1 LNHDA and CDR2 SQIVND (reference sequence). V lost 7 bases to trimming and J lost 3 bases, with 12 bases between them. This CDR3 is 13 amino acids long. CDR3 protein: CASTPDIYTEAFF. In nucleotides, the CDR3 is TGTGCCAGTACCCCAGATATCTACACTGAAGCTTTCTTT.

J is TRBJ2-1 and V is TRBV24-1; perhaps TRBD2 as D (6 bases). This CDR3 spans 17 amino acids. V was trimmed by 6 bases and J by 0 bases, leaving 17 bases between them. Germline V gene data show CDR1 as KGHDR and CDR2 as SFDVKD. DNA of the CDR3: TGTGCCACCAGTTTGGCACTAGCCAATAACTCCTACAATGAGCAGTTCTTC. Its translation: CATSLALANNSYNEQFF.

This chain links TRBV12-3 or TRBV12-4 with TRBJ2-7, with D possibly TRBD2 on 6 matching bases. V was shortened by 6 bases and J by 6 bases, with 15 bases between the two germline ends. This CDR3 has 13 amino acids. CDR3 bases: TGTGCCAGCAGAAGGGCGGGGTCGGGCGAGCAGTACTTC. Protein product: CASRRAGSGEQYF.

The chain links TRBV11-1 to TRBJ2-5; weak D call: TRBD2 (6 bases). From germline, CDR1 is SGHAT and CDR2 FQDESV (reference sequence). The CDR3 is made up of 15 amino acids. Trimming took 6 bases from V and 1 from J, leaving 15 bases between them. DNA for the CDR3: TGTGCCAGCAGTCGCGGGAAGGGGAGCCAAGAGACCCAGTACTTC. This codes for CASSRGKGSQETQYF.